What follows are 25 T cell receptor beta chains derived from one specimen sequenced in a study of cytomegalovirus exposure and HLA in healthy donors (dated by TCRdb to about 2017). Libraries were prepared through the immunoSEQ multiplex PCR assay. Held by TCRdb, this immuneACCESS table contains in-frame sequences only and omits some clones. Under half of the omission traces to an unresolved V gene where checked; the cause of the rest is unknown. Within this sample are 65,000 or so clones, with just over 90% of them counted one time only. The ten largest clones take up around 1.2% of the sample. The sequenced sample consisted of PBMCs. Source of these receptors: a woman under 30 in good health and CMV-seronegative.

This sequence joins TRBV6-6 and TRBJ1-5; 8 positions match TRBD1. The CDR3 has 14 residues. Germline V gene lookup returns CDR1 MNHNY and CDR2 SVGAGI (reference sequence). V lost 4 bases and J lost 5; bases outside the gene matches: 4. The CDR3: CASSFGQGHQPQHF. Written as DNA, the CDR3 is TGTGCCAGCAGTTTCGGACAGGGACATCAGCCCCAGCATTTT.

The V and J genes are TRBV19 and TRBJ1-4, with TRBD1 identical over 7 bases. After removal of 6 bases from V and 5 bases from J, the junction contained 15 bases not matched to a gene. CDR3 size: 17 residues. Germline V CDR1 and CDR2: LNHDA, SQIVND (reference sequence). CDR3 sequence: CASSSSPQTGLNEKLFF. In DNA form, the CDR3 reads TGTGCCAGTAGCTCGTCGCCACAGACAGGGTTAAATGAAAAACTGTTTTTT.

Turning to this clone: A junction end diverges from the germline sequence, so it may reflect a read error. The chain combines TRBV7-3 with TRBJ1-1, with D possibly matching TRBD1 (6 bases). The V gene's germline CDR1 is SGHTA and CDR2 FQGTGA. The CDR3 runs to 13 residues. The CDR3: CASRLRQDTEAFF. Here the CDR3 DNA reads TGTGCCAGCAGATTAAGACAGGACACTGAAGCTTTCTTT.

The chain combines TRBV19 with TRBJ2-1; TRBD2 aligns across 8 bases. The length of the CDR3 is 17 residues. Trimming cost V 6 bases and J 2 bases; bases outside gene matches: 12. Germline V CDR1 and CDR2: LNHDA, SQIVND (reference sequence). CDR3 in amino acids: CASSLGVAGSTYNEQFF. The CDR3 bases are TGTGCCAGTAGCCTCGGAGTAGCGGGGTCGACCTACAATGAGCAGTTCTTC.

In its sample, this clone was seen a few times. CDR3 bases: TGCAGCGTTGGGCGTCTAGCGGGAGCCACCAGGAACTATGAGCAGTTCTTC. As protein: CSVGRLAGATRNYEQFF. The chain carries TRBV29-1 and TRBJ2-1; TRBD2 agrees at 10 bases. The J segment lost 8 bases and the V segment lost 4 bases, leaving 17 bases of the junction unmatched. Germline V gene lookup returns CDR1 SQVTM and CDR2 ANQGSEA. The CDR3 totals 17 residues.

This sequence joins TRBV13 and TRBJ1-5; D may be TRBD1 (6 bases). This CDR3 comprises 16 residues. The germline gives CDR1 PRHDT, CDR2 FYEKMQ (reference sequence). Trimming took 0 bases from V and 4 from J, leaving 13 bases between them. CDR3 sequence reads: CASSLGSTGSNQPQHF. CDR3 nucleotides: TGTGCCAGCAGCTTAGGAAGTACAGGGTCGAATCAGCCCCAGCATTTT.

The chain couples TRBV5-1 to TRBJ2-7, with D maybe TRBD2 (6 bases). From germline, CDR1 is SGHRS and CDR2 YFSETQ. The V end was cut by 3 bases, the J end by 0 bases, with 10 bases between. The CDR3 totals 14 residues. CDR3 loop: CASSSPGDSYEQYF. CDR3 bases: TGCGCCAGCAGCTCCCCGGGGGACTCCTACGAGCAGTACTTC.

The chain joins TRBV9 to TRBJ2-5; 11 bases are shared with TRBD2. From germline, CDR1 is SGDLS and CDR2 YYNGEE. Trimming at V came to 0 bases and at J to 4 bases, leaving 5 bases not matched to a gene. This CDR3 is 16 amino acids long. CDR3 residues: CASSVVLAGGGETQYF. Here the CDR3 DNA reads TGTGCCAGCAGCGTAGTGCTAGCGGGGGGTGGAGAGACCCAGTACTTC.

V usage is TRBV7-6 and J usage is TRBJ2-1; 10 positions agree with TRBD2. J gave up 14 bases and V 1 base, and 8 bases lay outside the gene matches. The CDR3 sequence is 14 residues long. Per germline, CDR1 SGHVS and CDR2 FNYEAQ. The chain's CDR3 is CASSLGASGSGEFF. In nucleotides, the CDR3 is TGTGCCAGCAGCTTAGGGGCTAGCGGGAGCGGCGAGTTCTTC.

This clone is a singleton in its sample. The chain is built from TRBV18 and TRBJ2-3; tentatively, D is TRBD1 (6 bases). This CDR3 region has 14 residues. Germline CDR1 and CDR2: KGHSH and LQKENI. Trimming removed 0 bases from V and 6 bases from J, with 10 bases in between. DNA for the CDR3: TGTGCCAGCTCACCACCAAACAGGGCCGATACGCAGTATTTT. Protein sequence: CASSPPNRADTQYF.

This rearrangement joins TRBV27 to TRBJ1-1; D is undetermined. Deletions cut 4 bases from V and 5 bases from J, with 5 bases between. Germline CDR1 is MNHEY and CDR2 is SMNVEV (reference sequence). The CDR3 has 11 amino acids. CDR3 loop: CASSSGTEAFF. In nucleotides, the CDR3 is TGTGCCAGCAGTTCCGGGACTGAAGCTTTCTTT.

This sequence joins TRBV7-2 and TRBJ2-5, with 11 bases aligning to TRBD2. Looked up from germline, CDR1 is SGHTA and CDR2 is FQGNSA. The CDR3 has 14 residues. V shed 4 bases and J 4 bases; nucleotides not matched to a gene: 2. The chain's CDR3 is CASSSGTSGETQYF. The CDR3, as DNA: TGTGCCAGCAGCTCCGGGACTAGCGGAGAGACCCAGTACTTC.

The CDR3 bases are TGTGCCAGCAGCCCTGGACAGTTCACGGATACGCAGTATTTT. The encoded protein is CASSPGQFTDTQYF. The rearrangement links TRBV9 to TRBJ2-3; TRBD1 is a possible D gene (6 bases). V was shortened by 4 bases and J by 6 bases, with 15 bases between the two germline ends. This CDR3 comprises 14 residues. Germline loops: CDR1 SGDLS, CDR2 YYNGEE.

This chain uses TRBV4-1 with TRBJ1-1; the match to TRBD1 covers 12 bases. This CDR3 is built from 15 residues. V lost 4 bases, J lost 1 base, and 1 base stayed unmatched. CDR1 is MGHRA, CDR2 YSYEKL, per germline. The CDR3 nucleotides read TGCGCCAGCAGCCCGGGACAGGGGGCGAACACTGAAGCTTTCTTT. Its translation is CASSPGQGANTEAFF.

Points on this clone: One end of the junction does not line up with germline, which may come from a read error. The chain employs TRBV7-7 and TRBJ2-2; 14 bases align to TRBD2. The CDR3 extends over 17 amino acids. The germline CDR1 and CDR2 sequences are SSHAT and FNYEAQ (reference sequence). DNA for the CDR3: TGTGCTAGCAGCTCCGGGACTAGCGGGAGTGTCACCGGGGAGCTGTTTTTT. Its protein is CASSSGTSGSVTGELFF.

As DNA, the CDR3 is TGTGCCAGCAGCTTTACAGGGATGGGGGAGACCCAGTACTTC. This gives the protein CASSFTGMGETQYF. The chain is built from TRBV7-9 and TRBJ2-5; maybe TRBD1 (6 bases). V lost 3 bases to trimming and J lost 5 bases, with 13 bases between them. Looked up from germline, CDR1 is SEHNR and CDR2 is FQNEAQ (reference sequence). This CDR3 is built from 14 residues.

The V gene is TRBV19, the J gene TRBJ2-2; D call uncertain. The CDR3 totals 14 residues. The ends were cut back, 7 bases at V and 4 bases at J, with 13 bases in the middle. In germline, CDR1 is LNHDA, CDR2 SQIVND (reference sequence). The chain's CDR3 is CASKAERSTGELFF. The DNA of the CDR3 is TGTGCCAGTAAGGCGGAGCGAAGCACCGGGGAGCTGTTTTTT.

The chain's CDR3 is CASSFRGTRNSGNTIYF. As DNA, the CDR3 is TGTGCCAGCAGTTTCCGAGGGACAAGGAACTCTGGAAACACCATATATTTT. The rearrangement links TRBV28 to TRBJ1-3; D may be TRBD1 (6 bases). Germline V gene data show CDR1 as MDHEN and CDR2 as SYDVKM. Trimming took off 3 bases at V and 0 bases at J, with 15 bases between the two ends. This CDR3 has 17 amino acids.

CDR3 bases: TGCGCCAGCCAAAGAGCGGGAGGCAACAATGAGCAGTTCTTC. Translating gives CASQRAGGNNEQFF. The chain is built from TRBV10-2 and TRBJ2-1; 9 positions agree with TRBD2. CDR1 and CDR2 (germline): WSHSY, SAAADI. V lost 8 bases and J lost 5; bases outside the gene matches: 7. This CDR3 has 14 residues.

The chain links TRBV19 to TRBJ2-1; no clear D. Per the germline V gene, CDR1 is LNHDA and CDR2 is SQIVND (reference sequence). The germline V and J ends were trimmed by 6 bases and 3 bases, with 6 bases remaining between them. The CDR3 spans 12 residues. In DNA form, the CDR3 reads TGTGCCAGTAGCACATACTACAATGAGCAGTTCTTC. Residues: CASSTYYNEQFF. The full variable domain, completed using reference TRBV19 and TRBJ2-1, is DGGITQSPKYLFRKEGQNVTLSCEQNLNHDAMYWYRQDPGQGLRLIYYSQIVNDFQKGDIAEGYSVSREKKESFPLTVTSAQKNPTAFYLCASSTYYNEQFFGPGTRLTVL.

V and J are TRBV30 and TRBJ1-4; TRBD1 matches 7 bases. The CDR3 is made up of 14 amino acids. Germline V gene data show CDR1 as GTSNPN and CDR2 as SVGIG (reference sequence). With V trimmed by 0 bases and J by 4 bases, 2 bases remained unmatched. The CDR3 DNA follows: TGTGCCTGGAGTGTACAGGGGAGTAATGAAAAACTGTTTTTT. It encodes CAWSVQGSNEKLFF.

The rearrangement uses TRBV27 and TRBJ2-3; D may be TRBD2 (6 bases). Germline V lookup: CDR1 MNHEY, CDR2 SMNVEV (reference sequence). The CDR3 spans 14 residues. V was shortened by 5 bases and J by 0 bases, with 9 bases between the two germline ends. The chain's CDR3 is CASSARESTDTQYF. DNA for the CDR3: TGTGCCAGCAGTGCACGGGAGAGCACAGATACGCAGTATTTT.

This chain uses TRBV5-4 with TRBJ2-3, with D perhaps matching TRBD2 (6 bases). Germline loops: CDR1 SGHNT, CDR2 YYREEE (reference sequence). The CDR3 is made up of 14 amino acids. The V end was cut by 0 bases, the J end by 4 bases, with 9 bases between. The CDR3 sequence is CASSLEEGPDTQYF. CDR3 DNA sequence: TGTGCCAGCAGCTTGGAGGAGGGGCCAGATACGCAGTATTTT.

The chain employs TRBV4-1 and TRBJ2-7; D ambiguous. V was trimmed by 0 bases and J by 2 bases, leaving 8 bases between them. CDR3 length: 14 amino acids. Germline-derived CDR1 and CDR2 are MGHRA and YSYEKL. This chain's CDR3 is CASSQESSPYEQYF. The CDR3, as DNA: TGCGCCAGCAGCCAAGAAAGTAGTCCCTACGAGCAGTACTTC.

The chain carries TRBV14 and TRBJ1-4; D is perhaps TRBD1 (5 bases). CDR3 length: 14 amino acids. Germline assignment: CDR1 SGHDN and CDR2 FVKESK. V dropped 5 bases and J dropped 8 bases, with 15 bases sitting between them. CDR3 nucleotides: TGTGCCAGCAGCTCCTACGTCGGACAAGAAAAACTGTTTTTT. As protein: CASSSYVGQEKLFF.